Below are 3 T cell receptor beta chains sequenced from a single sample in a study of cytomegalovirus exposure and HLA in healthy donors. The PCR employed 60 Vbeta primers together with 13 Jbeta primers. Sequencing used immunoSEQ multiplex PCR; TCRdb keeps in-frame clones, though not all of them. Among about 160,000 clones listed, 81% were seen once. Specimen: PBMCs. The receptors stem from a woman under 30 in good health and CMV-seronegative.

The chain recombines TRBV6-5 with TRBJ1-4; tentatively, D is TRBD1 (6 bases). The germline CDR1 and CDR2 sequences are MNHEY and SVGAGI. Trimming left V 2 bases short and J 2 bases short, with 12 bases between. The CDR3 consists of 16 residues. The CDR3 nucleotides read TGTGCCAGCAGTTACGGGGGCTTTGGGACTAATGAAAAACTGTTTTTT. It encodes CASSYGGFGTNEKLFF.

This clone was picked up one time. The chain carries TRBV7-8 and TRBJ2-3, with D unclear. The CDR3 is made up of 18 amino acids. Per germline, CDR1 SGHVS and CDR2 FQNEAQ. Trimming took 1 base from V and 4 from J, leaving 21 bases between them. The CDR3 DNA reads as TGTGCCAGCAGCTTAGTTTTTTGGAGTCTGAAGAGCGCAGATACGCAGTATTTT. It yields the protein CASSLVFWSLKSADTQYF.

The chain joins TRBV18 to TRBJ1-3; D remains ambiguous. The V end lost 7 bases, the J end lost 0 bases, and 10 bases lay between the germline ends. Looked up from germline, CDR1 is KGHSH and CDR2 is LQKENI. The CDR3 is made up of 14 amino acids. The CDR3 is CASFPTSSGNTIYF. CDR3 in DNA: TGTGCCAGCTTCCCCACGAGCTCTGGAAACACCATATATTTT.